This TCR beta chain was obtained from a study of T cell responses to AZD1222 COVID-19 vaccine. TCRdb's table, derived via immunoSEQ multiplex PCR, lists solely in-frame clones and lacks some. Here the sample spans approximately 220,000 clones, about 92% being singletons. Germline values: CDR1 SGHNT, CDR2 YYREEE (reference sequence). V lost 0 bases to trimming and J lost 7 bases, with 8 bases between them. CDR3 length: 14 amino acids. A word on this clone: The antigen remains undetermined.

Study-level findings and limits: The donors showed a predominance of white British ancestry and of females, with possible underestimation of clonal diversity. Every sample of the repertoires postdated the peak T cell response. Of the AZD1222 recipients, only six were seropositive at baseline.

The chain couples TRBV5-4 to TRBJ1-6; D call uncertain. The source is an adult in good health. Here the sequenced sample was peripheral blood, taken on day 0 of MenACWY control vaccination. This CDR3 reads CASSLARTNSPLHF. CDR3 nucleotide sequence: TGTGCCAGCAGCTTGGCCCGGACCAATTCACCCCTCCACTTT.